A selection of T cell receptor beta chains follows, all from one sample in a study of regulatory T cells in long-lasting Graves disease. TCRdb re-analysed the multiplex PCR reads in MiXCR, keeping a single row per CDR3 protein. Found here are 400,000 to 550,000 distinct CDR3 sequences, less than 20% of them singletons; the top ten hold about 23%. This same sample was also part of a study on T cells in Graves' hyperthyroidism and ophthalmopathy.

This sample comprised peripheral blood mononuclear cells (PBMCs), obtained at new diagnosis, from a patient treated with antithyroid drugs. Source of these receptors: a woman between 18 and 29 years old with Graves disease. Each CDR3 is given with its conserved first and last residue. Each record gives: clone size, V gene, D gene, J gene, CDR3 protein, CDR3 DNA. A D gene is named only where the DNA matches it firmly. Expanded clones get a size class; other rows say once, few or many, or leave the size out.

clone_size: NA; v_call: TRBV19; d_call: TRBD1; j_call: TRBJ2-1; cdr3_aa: CASHLYRDRWFNEQFF; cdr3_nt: TGTGCCAGCCACCTTTACCGGGACAGGTGGTTCAATGAGCAGTTCTTC
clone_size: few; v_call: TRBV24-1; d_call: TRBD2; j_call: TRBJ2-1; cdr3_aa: CATSDPVAGGNEQFF; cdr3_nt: TGTGCCACCAGTGACCCGGTAGCGGGGGGGAATGAGCAGTTCTTC
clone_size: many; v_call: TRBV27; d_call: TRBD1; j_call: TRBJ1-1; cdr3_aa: CASTSQRAGGADTEAFF; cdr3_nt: TGTGCCAGCACCTCCCAAAGGGCAGGGGGAGCGGACACTGAAGCTTTCTTT
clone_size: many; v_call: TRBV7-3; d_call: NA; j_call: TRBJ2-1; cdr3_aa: CASSYQRDNEQFF; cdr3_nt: TGTGCCAGCAGCTACCAGAGGGACAATGAGCAGTTCTTC
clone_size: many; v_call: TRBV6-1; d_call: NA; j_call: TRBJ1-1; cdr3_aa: CASKEGYKNTEAFF; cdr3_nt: TGTGCCAGCAAGGAGGGGTACAAGAACACTGAAGCTTTCTTT
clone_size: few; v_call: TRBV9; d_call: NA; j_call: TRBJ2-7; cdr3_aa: CASSAFGGAGYEQYF; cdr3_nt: TGTGCCAGCAGCGCGTTTGGGGGGGCAGGCTACGAGCAGTACTTC
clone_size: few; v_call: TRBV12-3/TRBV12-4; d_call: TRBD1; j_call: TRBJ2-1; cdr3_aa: CASRRQGIVNEQFF; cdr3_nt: TGTGCCAGCAGAAGACAGGGTATCGTCAATGAGCAGTTCTTC
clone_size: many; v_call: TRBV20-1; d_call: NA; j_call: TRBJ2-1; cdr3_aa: CSASWWEPYNEQFF; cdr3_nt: TGCAGTGCTAGTTGGTGGGAACCCTACAATGAGCAGTTCTTC
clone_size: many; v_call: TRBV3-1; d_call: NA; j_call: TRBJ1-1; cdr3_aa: CASSQESGNTEAFF; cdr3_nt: TGTGCCAGCAGCCAAGAATCGGGGAACACTGAAGCTTTCTTT
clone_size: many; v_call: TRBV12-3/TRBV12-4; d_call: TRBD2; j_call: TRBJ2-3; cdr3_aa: CASTLSGRGDTQYF; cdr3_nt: TGTGCCAGCACCCTTAGCGGGAGAGGAGATACGCAGTATTTT
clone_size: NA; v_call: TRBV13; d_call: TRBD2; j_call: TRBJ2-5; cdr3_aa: CASSFRLAGGQQETQYF; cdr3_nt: TGTGCCAGCAGCTTCCGACTAGCGGGAGGGCAACAAGAGACCCAGTACTTC
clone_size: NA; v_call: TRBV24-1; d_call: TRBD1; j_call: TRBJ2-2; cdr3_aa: CATSETGTGNPGELFF; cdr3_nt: TGTGCCACCAGTGAAACCGGGACAGGGAATCCCGGGGAGCTGTTTTTT
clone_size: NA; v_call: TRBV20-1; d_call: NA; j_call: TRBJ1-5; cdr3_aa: CSANRRDTWGNQPQHF; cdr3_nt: TGCAGTGCTAACCGTAGGGACACCTGGGGGAATCAGCCCCAGCATTTT
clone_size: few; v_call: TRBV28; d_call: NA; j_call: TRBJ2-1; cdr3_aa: CASSPPGDQRYNEQFF; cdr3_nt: TGTGCCAGCAGTCCTCCCGGGGACCAACGATACAATGAGCAGTTCTTC
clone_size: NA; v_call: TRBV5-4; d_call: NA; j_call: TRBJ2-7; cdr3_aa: CASSRNGRSYEQYF; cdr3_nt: TGTGCCAGCAGCCGGAACGGACGGTCCTACGAGCAGTACTTC
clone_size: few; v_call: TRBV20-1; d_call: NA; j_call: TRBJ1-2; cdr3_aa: CSARDIEWNYGYTF; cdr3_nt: TGCAGTGCTAGAGATATCGAGTGGAACTATGGCTACACCTTC
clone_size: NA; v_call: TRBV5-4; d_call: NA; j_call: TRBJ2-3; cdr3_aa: CASSSPAGTDTQYF; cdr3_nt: TGTGCCAGCAGCTCTCCCGCCGGGACAGATACGCAGTATTTT
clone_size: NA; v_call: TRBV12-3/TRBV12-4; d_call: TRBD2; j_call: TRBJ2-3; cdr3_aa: CASSFGGTSGRADTQYF; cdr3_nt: TGTGCCAGCAGTTTTGGGGGGACTAGCGGGAGGGCGGATACGCAGTATTTT
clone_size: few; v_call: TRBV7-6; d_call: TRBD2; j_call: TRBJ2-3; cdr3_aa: CASSTLAETSTDTQYF; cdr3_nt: TGTGCCAGCAGCACACTAGCGGAGACTAGCACAGATACGCAGTATTTT
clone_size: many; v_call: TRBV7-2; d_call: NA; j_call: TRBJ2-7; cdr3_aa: CASTPSPSSYEQYF; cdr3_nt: TGTGCCAGCACCCCTTCGCCTAGCAGCTACGAGCAGTACTTC
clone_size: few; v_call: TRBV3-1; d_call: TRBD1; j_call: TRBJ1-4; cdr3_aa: CASSQDRPGGEKLFF; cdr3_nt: TGTGCCAGCAGCCAAGATAGGCCAGGGGGCGAAAAACTGTTTTTT
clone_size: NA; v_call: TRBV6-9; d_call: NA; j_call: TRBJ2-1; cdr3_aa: CASSSGSPNEQFF; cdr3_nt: TGTGCCAGCAGTTCCGGGTCCCCCAATGAGCAGTTCTTC
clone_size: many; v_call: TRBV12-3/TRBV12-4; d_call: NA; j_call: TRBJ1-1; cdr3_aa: CASSPGASSITEAFF; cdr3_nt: TGTGCCAGCAGCCCAGGGGCCTCCTCGATCACTGAAGCTTTCTTT
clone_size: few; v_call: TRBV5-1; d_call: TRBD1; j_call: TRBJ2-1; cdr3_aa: CATHPGQSRNEQFF; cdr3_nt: TGCGCCACCCACCCGGGACAGAGTAGAAATGAGCAGTTCTTC
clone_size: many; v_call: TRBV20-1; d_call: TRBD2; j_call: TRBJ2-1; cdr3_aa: CSARLGTSGGLYNEQFF; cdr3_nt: TGCAGTGCTAGGCTCGGGACTAGCGGGGGCCTCTACAATGAGCAGTTCTTC
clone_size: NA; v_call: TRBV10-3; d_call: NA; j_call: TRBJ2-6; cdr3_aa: CAISESMLRRRSGANVLTF; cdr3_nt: TGTGCCATCAGTGAGTCTATGCTACGACGGCGCTCTGGGGCCAACGTCCTGACTTTC
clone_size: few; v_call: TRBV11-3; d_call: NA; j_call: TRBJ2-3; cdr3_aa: CASSFTLTGASTDTQYF; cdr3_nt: TGTGCCAGCAGCTTCACTTTAACAGGCGCCAGCACAGATACGCAGTATTTT
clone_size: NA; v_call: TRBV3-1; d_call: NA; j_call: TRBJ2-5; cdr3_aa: CASSQEEGWETQYF; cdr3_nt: TGTGCCAGCAGCCAAGAGGAGGGTTGGGAGACCCAGTACTTC
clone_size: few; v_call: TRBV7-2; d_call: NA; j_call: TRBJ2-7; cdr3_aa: CASSLLGPDEQYF; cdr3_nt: TGTGCCAGCAGCTTACTGGGTCCCGACGAGCAGTACTTC
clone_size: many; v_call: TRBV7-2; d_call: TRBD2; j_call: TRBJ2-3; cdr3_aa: CASSLVREGLYF; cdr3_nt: TGTGCCAGCAGCTTAGTGCGGGAGGGCCTGTATTTT
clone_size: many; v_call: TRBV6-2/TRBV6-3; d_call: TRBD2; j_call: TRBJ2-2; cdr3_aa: CASSYSPREGLTGELFF; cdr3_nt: TGTGCCAGCAGTTATTCTCCGCGGGAGGGCCTCACCGGGGAGCTGTTTTTT
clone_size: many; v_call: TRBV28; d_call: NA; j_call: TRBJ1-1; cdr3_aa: CASSQASSLAFF; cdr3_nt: TGTGCCAGCAGTCAAGCAAGTTCGTTGGCTTTCTTT
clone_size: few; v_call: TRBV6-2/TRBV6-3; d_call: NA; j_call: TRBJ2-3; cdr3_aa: CASSEAGNRVTDTQYF; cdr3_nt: TGTGCCAGCAGTGAAGCTGGAAACAGGGTCACAGATACGCAGTATTTT
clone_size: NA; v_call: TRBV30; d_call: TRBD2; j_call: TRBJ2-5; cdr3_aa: CAWRGGSSGVEETQYF; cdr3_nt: TGTGCCTGGAGGGGGGGTTCTAGCGGCGTTGAAGAGACCCAGTACTTC
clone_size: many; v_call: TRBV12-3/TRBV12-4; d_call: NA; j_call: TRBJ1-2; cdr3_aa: CASSYTGPVYTF; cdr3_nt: TGTGCCAGCAGTTATACAGGGCCAGTCTACACCTTC
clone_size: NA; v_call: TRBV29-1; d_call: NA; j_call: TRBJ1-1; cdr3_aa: CAGGRNTEAFF; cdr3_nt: TGCGCCGGCGGGAGGAACACTGAAGCTTTCTTT
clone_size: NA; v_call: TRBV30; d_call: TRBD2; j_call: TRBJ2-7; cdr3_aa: CASVTSGSSLEQHF; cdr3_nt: TGTGCCTCTGTCACTAGCGGGAGTAGTCTCGAGCAGCACTTC
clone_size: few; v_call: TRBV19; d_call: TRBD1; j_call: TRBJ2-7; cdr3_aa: CASSIPDRAEQYF; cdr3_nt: TGTGCCAGTAGTATACCCGACAGGGCCGAGCAGTACTTC
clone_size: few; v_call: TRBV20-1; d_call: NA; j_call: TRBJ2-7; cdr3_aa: CSASDRRISSYEQYF; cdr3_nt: TGCAGTGCTAGTGATCGGCGGATTAGCTCCTACGAGCAGTACTTC
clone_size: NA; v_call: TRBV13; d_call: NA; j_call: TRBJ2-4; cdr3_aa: CASSLFSQGHKNIQYF; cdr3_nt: TGTGCCAGCAGCTTGTTTTCCCAGGGTCACAAAAACATTCAGTACTTC
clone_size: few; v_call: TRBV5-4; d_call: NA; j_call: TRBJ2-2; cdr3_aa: CASSLGLGGELFF; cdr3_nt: TGTGCCAGCAGCTTGGGTTTAGGCGGGGAGCTGTTTTTT
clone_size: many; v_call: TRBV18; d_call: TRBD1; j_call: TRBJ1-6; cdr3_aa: CASSTDRASPLHF; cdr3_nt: TGTGCCAGCTCAACCGACAGGGCTTCACCCCTCCACTTT
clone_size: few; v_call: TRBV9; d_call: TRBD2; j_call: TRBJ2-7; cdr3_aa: CASSVEETSDEQYF; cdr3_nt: TGTGCCAGCAGCGTAGAAGAGACTAGCGACGAGCAGTACTTC
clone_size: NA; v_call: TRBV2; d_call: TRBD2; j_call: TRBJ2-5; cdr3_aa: CASSEGISGTATQYF; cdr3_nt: TGTGCCAGCAGTGAAGGGATTAGCGGGACGGCGACCCAGTACTTC
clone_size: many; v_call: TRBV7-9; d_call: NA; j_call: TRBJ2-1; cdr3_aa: CASSALLARYNEQFF; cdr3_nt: TGTGCCAGCAGCGCGTTATTAGCGAGATACAATGAGCAGTTCTTC
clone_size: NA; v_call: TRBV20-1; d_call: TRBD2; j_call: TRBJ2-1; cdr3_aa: CSARTGLETYNEQFF; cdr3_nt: TGCAGTGCTAGAACCGGACTAGAAACCTACAATGAGCAGTTCTTC
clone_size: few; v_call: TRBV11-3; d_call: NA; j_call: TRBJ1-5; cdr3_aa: CASSVHNQPQHF; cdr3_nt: TGTGCCAGCAGCGTACACAATCAGCCCCAGCATTTT
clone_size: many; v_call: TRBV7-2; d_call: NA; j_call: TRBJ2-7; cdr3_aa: CASSTRGQAEQYF; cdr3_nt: TGTGCCAGCAGCACACGGGGTCAGGCCGAGCAGTACTTC
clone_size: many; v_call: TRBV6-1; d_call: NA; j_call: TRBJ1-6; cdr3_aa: CASEGGTSGSPLHF; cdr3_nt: TGTGCCAGCGAGGGGGGGACGAGCGGTTCACCCCTCCACTTT
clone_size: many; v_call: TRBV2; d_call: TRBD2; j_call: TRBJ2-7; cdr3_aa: CASSLGLAGLYEQYF; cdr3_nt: TGTGCCAGCAGTCTGGGACTAGCGGGCCTCTACGAGCAGTACTTC
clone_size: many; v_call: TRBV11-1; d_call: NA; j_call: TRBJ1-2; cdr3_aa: CASSLAFGADGYTF; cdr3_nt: TGTGCCAGCAGCTTAGCGTTCGGGGCGGATGGCTACACCTTC
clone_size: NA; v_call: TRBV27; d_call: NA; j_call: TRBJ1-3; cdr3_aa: CASSPHQGSGNTIYF; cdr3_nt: TGTGCCAGCAGTCCTCACCAGGGCTCTGGAAACACCATATATTTT
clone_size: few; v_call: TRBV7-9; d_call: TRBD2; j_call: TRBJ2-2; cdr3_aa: CASSRTSGRADAGELFF; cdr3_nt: TGTGCCAGCAGCCGGACTAGCGGGAGGGCCGACGCCGGGGAGCTGTTTTTT
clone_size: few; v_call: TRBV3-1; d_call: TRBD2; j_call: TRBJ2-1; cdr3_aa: CASSQDRGRSTSGRANNEQFF; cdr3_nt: TGTGCCAGCAGCCAAGATAGAGGTCGTAGTACTAGCGGGAGGGCGAACAATGAGCAGTTCTTC
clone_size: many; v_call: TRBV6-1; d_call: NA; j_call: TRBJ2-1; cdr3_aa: CASSEDSGLYNEQFF; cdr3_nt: TGTGCCAGCAGTGAAGATTCGGGACTTTACAATGAGCAGTTCTTC